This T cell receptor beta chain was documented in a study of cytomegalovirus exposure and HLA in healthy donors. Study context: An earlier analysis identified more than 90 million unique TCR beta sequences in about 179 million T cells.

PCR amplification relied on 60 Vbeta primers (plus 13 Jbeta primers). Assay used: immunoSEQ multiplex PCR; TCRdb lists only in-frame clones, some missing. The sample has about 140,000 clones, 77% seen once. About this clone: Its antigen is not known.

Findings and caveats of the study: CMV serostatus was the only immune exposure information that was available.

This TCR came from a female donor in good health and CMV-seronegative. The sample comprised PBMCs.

Here the CDR3 reads CASSLVPSSYEQYF. The CDR3 bases are TGCGCCAGCAGCTTGGTCCCAAGCTCCTACGAGCAGTACTTC. This chain connects TRBV5-1 to TRBJ2-5; D is ambiguous. The DNA end lines up better with TRBJ2-7; the J call may be wrong. The germline V gene encodes CDR1 SGHRS and CDR2 YFSETQ. The CDR3 length is 14 residues.